The clone carrying this TCR beta chain was found many times. Indicated time point: newly diagnosed GD, antithyroid drugs for less than 3 months. Preparation of the TCR library used RNA extracted from PBMCs. For TCR beta, libraries came from iRepertoire HTBI primers and Arm-PCR of CDR3 regions. TCRdb used MiXCR to reprocess the multiplex PCR reads, holding one entry per CDR3 protein. The table records 350,000 to 500,000 distinct CDR3 sequences, approximately 15% of them present only once. The sample belongs to a study of regulatory T cells in long-lasting Graves disease. Germline V CDR1 and CDR2: MDHEN, SYDVKM. Deletions cut 6 bases from V and 2 bases from J, with 18 bases between. The CDR3 length is 16 residues. These data also formed part of another study, on T cells in Graves' hyperthyroidism and ophthalmopathy. That work states: TCR CDR3 underwent first-round RT-PCR with the HTBI primer set.

Specimen: peripheral blood mononuclear cells (PBMCs), collected at new diagnosis, from a patient treated with antithyroid drugs. This sequence joins TRBV28 and TRBJ2-3; the D call may be TRBD1 or TRBD2 (5 bases each). This clonotype was obtained from a woman aged 50 to 60 with Graves disease. CDR3 nucleotides: TGTGCCAGCAGGTTTATCGATCCCGGGGCCACAGATACGCAGTATTTT. It codes for CASRFIDPGATDTQYF. Based on the CDR3 plus reference TRBV28 and TRBJ2-3, the full variable domain is DVKVTQSSRYLVKRTGEKVFLECVQDMDHENMFWYRQDPGLGLRLIYFSYDVKMKEKGDIPEGYSVSREKKERFSLILESASTNQTSMYLCASRFIDPGATDTQYFGPGTRLTVL.